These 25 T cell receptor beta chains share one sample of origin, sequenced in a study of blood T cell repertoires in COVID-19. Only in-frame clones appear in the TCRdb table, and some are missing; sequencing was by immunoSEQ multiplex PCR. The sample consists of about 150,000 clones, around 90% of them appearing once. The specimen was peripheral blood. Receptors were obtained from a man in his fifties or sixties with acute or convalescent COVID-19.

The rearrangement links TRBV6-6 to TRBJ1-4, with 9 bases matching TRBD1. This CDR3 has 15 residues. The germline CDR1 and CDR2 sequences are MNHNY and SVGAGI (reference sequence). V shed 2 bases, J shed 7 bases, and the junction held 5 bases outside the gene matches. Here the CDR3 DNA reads TGTGCCAGCAGTTACACAGGGGGCAATGGTGAAAAACTGTTTTTT. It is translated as CASSYTGGNGEKLFF.

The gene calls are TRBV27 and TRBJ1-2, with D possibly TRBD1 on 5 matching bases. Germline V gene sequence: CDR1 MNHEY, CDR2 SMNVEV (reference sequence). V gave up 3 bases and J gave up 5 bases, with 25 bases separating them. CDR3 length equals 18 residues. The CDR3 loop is CASSLGLPRQGSGYGYTF. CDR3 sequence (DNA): TGTGCCAGCAGTTTGGGACTACCACGGCAGGGTTCTGGATATGGCTACACCTTC.

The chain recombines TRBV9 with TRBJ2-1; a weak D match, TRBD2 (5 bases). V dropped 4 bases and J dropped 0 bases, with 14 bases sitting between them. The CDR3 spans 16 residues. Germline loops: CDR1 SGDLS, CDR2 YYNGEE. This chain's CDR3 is CASSPPTGNSYNEQFF. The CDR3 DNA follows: TGTGCCAGCAGCCCCCCGACGGGGAACTCCTACAATGAGCAGTTCTTC. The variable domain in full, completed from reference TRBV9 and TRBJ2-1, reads DSGVTQTPKHLITATGQRVTLRCSPRSGDLSVYWYQQSLDQGLQFLIQYYNGEERAKGNILERFSAQQFPDLHSELNLSSLELGDSALYFCASSPPTGNSYNEQFFGPGTRLTVL.

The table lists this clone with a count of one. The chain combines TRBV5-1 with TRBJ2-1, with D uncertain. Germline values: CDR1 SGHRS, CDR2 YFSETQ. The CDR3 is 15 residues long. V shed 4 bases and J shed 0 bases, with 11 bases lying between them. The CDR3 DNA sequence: TGCGCCAGCAGCGTTCGACAAAGCTCCTACAATGAGCAGTTCTTC. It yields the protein CASSVRQSSYNEQFF.

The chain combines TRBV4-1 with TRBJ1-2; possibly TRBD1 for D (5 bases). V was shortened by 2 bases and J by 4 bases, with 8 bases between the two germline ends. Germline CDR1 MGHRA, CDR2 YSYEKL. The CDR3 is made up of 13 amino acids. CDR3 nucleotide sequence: TGCGCCAGCAGCCAATGGGGCAGCTATGGCTACACCTTC. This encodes CASSQWGSYGYTF.

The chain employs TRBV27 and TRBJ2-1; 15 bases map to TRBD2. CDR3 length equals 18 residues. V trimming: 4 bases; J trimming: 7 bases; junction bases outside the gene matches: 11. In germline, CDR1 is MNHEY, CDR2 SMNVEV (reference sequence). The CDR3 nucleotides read TGTGCCAGCAGTTCCCGGACTAGCGGGAGGGCCGGGTTTAATGAGCAGTTCTTC. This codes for CASSSRTSGRAGFNEQFF.

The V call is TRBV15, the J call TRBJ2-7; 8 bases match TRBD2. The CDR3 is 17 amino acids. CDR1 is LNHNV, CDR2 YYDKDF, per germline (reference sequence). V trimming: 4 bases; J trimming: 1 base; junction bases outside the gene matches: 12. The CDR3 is CATSTDGPGLGSYEQYF. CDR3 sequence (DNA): TGTGCCACCAGCACCGACGGGCCGGGACTAGGTTCCTACGAGCAGTACTTC.

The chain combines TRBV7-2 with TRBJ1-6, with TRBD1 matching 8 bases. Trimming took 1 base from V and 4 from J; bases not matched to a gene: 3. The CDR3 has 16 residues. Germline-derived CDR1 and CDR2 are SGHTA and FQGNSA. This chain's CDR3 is CASSLGQGTYNSPLHF. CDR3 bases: TGTGCCAGCAGCTTAGGACAGGGGACTTATAATTCACCCCTCCACTTT.

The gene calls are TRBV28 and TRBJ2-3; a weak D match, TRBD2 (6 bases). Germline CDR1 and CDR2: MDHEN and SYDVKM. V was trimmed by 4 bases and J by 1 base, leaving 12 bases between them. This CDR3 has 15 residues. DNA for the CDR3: TGTGCCAGCAGTTCTAGGAGGAGGGGCACAGATACGCAGTATTTT. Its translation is CASSSRRRGTDTQYF.

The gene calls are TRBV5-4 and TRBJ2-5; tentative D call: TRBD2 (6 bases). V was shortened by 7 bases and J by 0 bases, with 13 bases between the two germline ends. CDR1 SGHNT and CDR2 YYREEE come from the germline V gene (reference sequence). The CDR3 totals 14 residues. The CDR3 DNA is TGTGCCAGCGGTCCCGGGAGAAACCAAGAGACCCAGTACTTC. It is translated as CASGPGRNQETQYF. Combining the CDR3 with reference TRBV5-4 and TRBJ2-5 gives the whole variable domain ETGVTQSPTHLIKTRGQQVTLRCSSQSGHNTVSWYQQALGQGPQFIFQYYREEENGRGNFPPRFSGLQFPNYSSELNVNALELDDSALYLCASGPGRNQETQYFGPGTRLLVL.

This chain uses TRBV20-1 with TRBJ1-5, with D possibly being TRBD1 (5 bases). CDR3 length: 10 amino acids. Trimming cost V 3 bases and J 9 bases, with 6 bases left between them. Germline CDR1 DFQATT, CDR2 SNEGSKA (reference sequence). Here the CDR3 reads CSARQGPQHF. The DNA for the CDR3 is TGCAGTGCTAGGCAGGGGCCCCAGCATTTT.

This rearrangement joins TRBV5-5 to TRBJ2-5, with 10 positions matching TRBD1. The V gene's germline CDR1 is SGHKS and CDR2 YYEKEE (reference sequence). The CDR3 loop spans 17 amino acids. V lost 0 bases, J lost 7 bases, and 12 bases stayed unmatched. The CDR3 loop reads CASSLETGTGEFGTQYF. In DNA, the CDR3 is TGTGCCAGCAGCTTGGAAACCGGGACAGGGGAATTTGGGACCCAGTACTTC.

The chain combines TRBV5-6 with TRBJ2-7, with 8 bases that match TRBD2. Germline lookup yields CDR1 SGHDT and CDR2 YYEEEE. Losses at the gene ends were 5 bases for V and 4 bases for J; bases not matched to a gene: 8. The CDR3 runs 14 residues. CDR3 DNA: TGTGCCAGCAGTGGAGGAGCGGGGGCTTACGAGCAGTACGTC. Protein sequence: CASSGGAGAYEQYV.

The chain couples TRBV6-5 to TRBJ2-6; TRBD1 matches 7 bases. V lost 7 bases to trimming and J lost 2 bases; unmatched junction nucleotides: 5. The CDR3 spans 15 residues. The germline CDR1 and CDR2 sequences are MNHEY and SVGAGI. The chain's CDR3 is CASTLGTAGANVLTF. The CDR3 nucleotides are TGTGCCAGCACCCTAGGGACAGCTGGGGCCAACGTCCTGACTTTC.

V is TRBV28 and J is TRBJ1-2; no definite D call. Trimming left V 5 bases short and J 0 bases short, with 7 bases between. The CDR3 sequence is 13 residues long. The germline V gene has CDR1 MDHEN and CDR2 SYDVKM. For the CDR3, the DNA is TGTGCCAGCAGTCTAGACTCTAACTATGGCTACACCTTC. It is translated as CASSLDSNYGYTF.

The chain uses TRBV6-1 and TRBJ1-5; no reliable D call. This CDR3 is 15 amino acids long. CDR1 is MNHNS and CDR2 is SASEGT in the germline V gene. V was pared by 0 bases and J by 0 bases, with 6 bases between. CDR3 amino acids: CASSEAPDSNQPQHF. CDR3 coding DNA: TGTGCCAGCAGTGAAGCGCCAGATAGCAATCAGCCCCAGCATTTT.

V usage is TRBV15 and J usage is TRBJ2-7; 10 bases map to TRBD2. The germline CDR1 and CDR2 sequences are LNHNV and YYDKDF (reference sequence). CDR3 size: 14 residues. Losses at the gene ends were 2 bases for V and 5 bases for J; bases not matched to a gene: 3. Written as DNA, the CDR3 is TGTGCCACCAGCAGACTAGCGGGAGCGAACGAGCAGTACTTC. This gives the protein CATSRLAGANEQYF.

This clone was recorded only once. The CDR3 bases are TGTGCCACGCAGCGGACAGGGCAAGAGCCCCAGCATTTT. It translates to CATQRTGQEPQHF. The chain is built from TRBV24-1 and TRBJ1-5, with 8 bases lining up with TRBD1. Germline V CDR1 and CDR2: KGHDR, SFDVKD. CDR3 length: 13 residues. The V gene end was trimmed by 10 bases and the J gene end by 8 bases; junction bases not matched to a gene: 9.

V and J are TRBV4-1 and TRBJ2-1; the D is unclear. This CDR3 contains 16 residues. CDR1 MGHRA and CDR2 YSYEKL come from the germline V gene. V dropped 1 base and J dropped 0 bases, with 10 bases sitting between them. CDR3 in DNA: TGCGCCAGCAGCCAAGTATCGTCCAGCTCCTACAATGAGCAGTTCTTC. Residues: CASSQVSSSSYNEQFF.

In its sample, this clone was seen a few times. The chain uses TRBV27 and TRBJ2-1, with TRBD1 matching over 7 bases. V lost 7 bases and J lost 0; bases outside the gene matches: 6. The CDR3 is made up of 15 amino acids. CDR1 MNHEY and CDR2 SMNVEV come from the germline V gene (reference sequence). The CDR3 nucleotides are TGTGCCAGCAACCAGGGGGATAGCTCCTACAATGAGCAGTTCTTC. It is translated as CASNQGDSSYNEQFF.

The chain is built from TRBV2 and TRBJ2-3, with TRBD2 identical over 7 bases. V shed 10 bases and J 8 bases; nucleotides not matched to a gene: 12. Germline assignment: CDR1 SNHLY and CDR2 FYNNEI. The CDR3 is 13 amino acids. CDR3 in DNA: TGTGCCACCACTGGGGGGGACCGTACTACGCAGTATTTT. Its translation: CATTGGDRTTQYF.

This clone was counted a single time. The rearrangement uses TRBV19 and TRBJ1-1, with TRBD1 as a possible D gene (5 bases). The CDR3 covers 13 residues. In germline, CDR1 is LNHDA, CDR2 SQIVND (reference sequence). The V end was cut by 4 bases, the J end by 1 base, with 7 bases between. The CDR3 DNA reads TGTGCCAGTAGTAGACAGAAGAACACTGAAGCTTTCTTT. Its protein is CASSRQKNTEAFF. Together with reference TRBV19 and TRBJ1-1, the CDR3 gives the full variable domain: DGGITQSPKYLFRKEGQNVTLSCEQNLNHDAMYWYRQDPGQGLRLIYYSQIVNDFQKGDIAEGYSVSREKKESFPLTVTSAQKNPTAFYLCASSRQKNTEAFFGQGTRLTVV.

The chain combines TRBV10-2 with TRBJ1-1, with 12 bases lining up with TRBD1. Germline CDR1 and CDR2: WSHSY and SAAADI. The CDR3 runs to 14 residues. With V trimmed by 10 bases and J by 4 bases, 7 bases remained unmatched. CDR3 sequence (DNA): TGCGCCATGGGACAGGGGGCGGGTAGCACTGAAGCTTTCTTT. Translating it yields CAMGQGAGSTEAFF.

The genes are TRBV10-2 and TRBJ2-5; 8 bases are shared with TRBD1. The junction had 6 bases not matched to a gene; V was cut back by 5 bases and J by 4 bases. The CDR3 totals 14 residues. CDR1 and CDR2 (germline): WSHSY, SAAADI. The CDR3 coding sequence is TGCGCCAGCAGTCTCGCAGACAGGGGAGAGACCCAGTACTTC. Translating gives CASSLADRGETQYF.

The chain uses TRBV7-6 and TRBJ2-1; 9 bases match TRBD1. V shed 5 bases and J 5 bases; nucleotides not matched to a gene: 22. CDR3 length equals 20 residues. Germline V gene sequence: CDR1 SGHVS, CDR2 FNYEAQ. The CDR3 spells CASSRNRQGDRLLTDNEQFF. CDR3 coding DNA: TGTGCCAGCAGCCGAAACCGACAGGGGGATCGCTTACTGACCGACAATGAGCAGTTCTTC.